A single sample is the source of the 30 T cell receptor beta chains below, sequenced in a study of CDR3 diversity in severe acne. TCRdb processed the PCR reads anew with MiXCR; each CDR3 protein has one entry. This table has 90,000 or so distinct CDR3 sequences, around half appearing once. The sequencing sample was made of blood. All receptors derive from a male donor in good health, serving as a control.

The chain employs TRBV15 and TRBJ2-7, with TRBD2 matching 9 bases. Losses at the gene ends were 1 base for V and 3 bases for J; bases not matched to a gene: 4. The CDR3 consists of 15 residues. Germline lookup yields CDR1 LNHNV and CDR2 YYDKDF (reference sequence). The CDR3 DNA is TGTGCCACCAGCAGAGGAAATAGCGGGAGCTACGAGCAGTACTTC. Translation gives CATSRGNSGSYEQYF. Full variable domain (rest looked up from reference TRBV15 and TRBJ2-7): DAMVIQNPRYQVTQFGKPVTLSCSQTLNHNVMYWYQQKSSQAPKLLFHYYDKDFNNEADTPDNFQSRRPNTSFCFLDIRSPGLGDTAMYLCATSRGNSGSYEQYFGPGTRLTVT.

The chain employs TRBV20-1 and TRBJ2-5, with TRBD2 matching 8 bases. Germline CDR1 reads DFQATT; CDR2 reads SNEGSKA (reference sequence). The CDR3 contains 13 residues. V was clipped by 6 bases and J by 4 bases; unmatched bases: 7. The CDR3: CSAAAGVIETQYF. The CDR3 DNA sequence: TGCAGTGCGGCAGCGGGAGTGATAGAGACCCAGTACTTC.

The J gene is TRBJ2-7, the V gene TRBV15; 12 nucleotides agree with TRBD1. This CDR3 has 13 amino acids. Germline V gene sequence: CDR1 LNHNV, CDR2 YYDKDF (reference sequence). V dropped 8 bases and J dropped 6; count of bases not matched to a gene: 5. The CDR3 bases are TGTGCCACCCGCGGGACAGGGGGCTCCGAGCAGTACTTC. Translated: CATRGTGGSEQYF.

This clonotype has at least ten counts. V gene TRBV10-3 combines with J gene TRBJ2-7; a possible D gene is TRBD2 (5 bases). This CDR3 contains 14 residues. V was cut by 0 bases and J by 6 bases, with 12 bases left in between. CDR1 is ENHRY, CDR2 SYGVKD, per germline. The CDR3 bases are TGTGCCATCAGTGAGTCTCCCGGAGGAGGCGAGCAGTACTTC. This encodes CAISESPGGGEQYF.

This chain uses TRBV20-1 with TRBJ1-4, with 8 bases lining up with TRBD1. CDR3 length equals 16 residues. Unmatched junction bases numbered 14, after V lost 0 bases and J lost 11 bases. CDR1 is DFQATT, CDR2 SNEGSKA, per germline (reference sequence). CDR3 region: CSARDVGQDTFGKLFF. CDR3 DNA: TGCAGTGCTAGAGATGTGGGACAGGACACCTTTGGGAAACTGTTTTTT.

This clonotype is deemed medium-sized. The chain is built from TRBV7-9 and TRBJ2-1, with D possibly matching TRBD2 (6 bases). In germline, CDR1 is SEHNR, CDR2 FQNEAQ (reference sequence). The CDR3 runs 15 residues. The V and J ends lost 6 bases and 7 bases respectively, with 19 bases between them. CDR3: CASRMRGNEKNEQFF. The DNA of the CDR3 is TGTGCCAGCAGGATGCGGGGCAATGAGAAGAATGAGCAGTTCTTC.

This clonotype has just a few counts. V gene TRBV2 combines with J gene TRBJ1-1, with D maybe TRBD1 (5 bases). This CDR3 comprises 11 residues. Germline V gene sequence: CDR1 SNHLY, CDR2 FYNNEI. V was trimmed by 8 bases and J by 6 bases, leaving 10 bases between them. The CDR3 reads CASHQGSEAFF. DNA of the CDR3: TGTGCCAGCCATCAGGGCTCTGAAGCTTTCTTT.

The chain employs TRBV24-1 and TRBJ2-3; possibly TRBD2 for D (7 bases). The V and J ends lost 5 bases and 2 bases respectively, with 13 bases between them. The germline V gene has CDR1 KGHDR and CDR2 SFDVKD. There are 15 residues in the CDR3. CDR3 amino acids: CATSVRAGHTDTQYF. The CDR3 DNA is TGTGCCACCAGTGTGCGAGCGGGACACACAGATACGCAGTATTTT.

This clonotype was detected only a few times. The chain is built from TRBV5-5 and TRBJ1-5; D gene uncertain. This CDR3 has 14 amino acids. CDR1 is SGHKS and CDR2 is YYEKEE in the germline V gene (reference sequence). V lost 4 bases and J 4 bases, leaving 12 bases between the germline ends. The DNA of the CDR3 is TGTGCCAGCAGCAAAGTCTCGGGAAATCAGCCCCAGCATTTT. Its protein product is CASSKVSGNQPQHF.

J is TRBJ2-2 and V is TRBV7-8, with 7 positions matching TRBD2. Trimming removed 3 bases from V and 3 bases from J; junction bases left unmatched: 7. This CDR3 is built from 16 residues. CDR1 is SGHVS and CDR2 is FQNEAQ in the germline V gene. This chain's CDR3 is CASSFVAGDHTGELFF. For the CDR3, the DNA is TGTGCCAGCAGCTTTGTGGCGGGAGACCACACCGGGGAGCTGTTTTTT.

There are a few counts of this clonotype. This chain links TRBV24-1 with TRBJ2-3, with TRBD2 matching over 7 bases. CDR1 is KGHDR and CDR2 is SFDVKD in the germline V gene. There are 17 residues in the CDR3. The V and J ends lost 4 bases and 0 bases, in that order; junction bases with no gene match: 9. DNA for the CDR3: TGTGCCACCAGTGACCGACTAAGCGGGGCTAGCACAGATACGCAGTATTTT. This codes for CATSDRLSGASTDTQYF.

This clonotype came up many times. CDR3 region: CATSDAGTGTYEQYF. In DNA, the CDR3 is TGTGCCACCAGTGACGCCGGGACAGGGACCTACGAGCAGTACTTC. V is TRBV24-1 and J is TRBJ2-7; 9 bases are a match to TRBD1. V was clipped by 4 bases and J by 2 bases; unmatched bases: 5. The CDR3 has 15 amino acids. Germline V gene sequence: CDR1 KGHDR, CDR2 SFDVKD.

V gene TRBV25-1 combines with J gene TRBJ1-1; weak D call: TRBD1 (6 bases). This CDR3 contains 15 residues. Trimming removed 5 bases from V and 0 bases from J, with 13 bases in between. Germline values: CDR1 MGHDK, CDR2 SYGVNS. The DNA for the CDR3 is TGTGCCAGCAGTCCTCAGACAGGAGTGAACACTGAAGCTTTCTTT. Protein product: CASSPQTGVNTEAFF.

The chain joins TRBV19 to TRBJ1-1; possibly TRBD1 for D (5 bases). CDR3 size: 19 residues. Trimming took off 4 bases at V and 2 bases at J, with 26 bases between the two ends. Germline lookup yields CDR1 LNHDA and CDR2 SQIVND (reference sequence). The chain's CDR3 is CASSKRTSGSARSNTEAFF. CDR3 nucleotide sequence: TGTGCCAGTAGTAAAAGGACATCGGGCTCCGCCCGGTCTAACACTGAAGCTTTCTTT.

This clonotype is medium-sized in the sample. The chain combines TRBV6-4 with TRBJ1-6, with D unresolved. The CDR3 is made up of 13 amino acids. Per the germline V gene, CDR1 is MRHNA and CDR2 is SNTAGT. V lost 3 bases and J 10 bases, leaving 10 bases between the germline ends. This chain's CDR3 is CASSEKEGSPLHF. The CDR3 bases are TGTGCCAGCAGTGAAAAGGAAGGATCACCCCTCCACTTT.

The V call is TRBV19, the J call TRBJ2-3; 10 positions match TRBD1. CDR3 length: 16 residues. Germline V gene data show CDR1 as LNHDA and CDR2 as SQIVND (reference sequence). Losses at the gene ends were 4 bases for V and 3 bases for J; bases not matched to a gene: 7. The CDR3 is CASSTPGQGTTDTQYF. The CDR3 DNA follows: TGTGCCAGTAGTACCCCGGGACAGGGGACGACAGATACGCAGTATTTT. Based on the CDR3 plus reference TRBV19 and TRBJ2-3, the full variable domain is DGGITQSPKYLFRKEGQNVTLSCEQNLNHDAMYWYRQDPGQGLRLIYYSQIVNDFQKGDIAEGYSVSREKKESFPLTVTSAQKNPTAFYLCASSTPGQGTTDTQYFGPGTRLTVL.

Notes on this clonotype: This may stem from a read error, because a much larger clone lies one nucleotide away. The conserved phenylalanine or tryptophan normally closing the CDR3 is absent here, so this likely arose from a read error. This chain links TRBV6-5 with TRBJ2-6, with 9 nucleotides matching TRBD2. With 10 bases clipped from V and 0 bases from J, the junction kept 10 bases outside the gene matches. Germline V gives CDR1 MNHEY, CDR2 SVGAGI. CDR3 length: 17 amino acids. The CDR3 coding sequence is TGTGCCACCCAGACTAGCGGCCTTGCCTCTGGGGCCAACGTCCTGACTTCC. This sequence encodes CATQTSGLASGANVLTS.

This clonotype was picked up many times. This chain joins TRBV2 and TRBJ1-6; no reliable D call. This CDR3 is built from 14 residues. Per germline, CDR1 SNHLY and CDR2 FYNNEI. Trimming removed 1 base from V and 7 bases from J, with 8 bases in between. The CDR3 spells CASSEGQLNSPLHF. The CDR3 bases are TGTGCCAGCAGTGAAGGCCAGCTAAATTCACCCCTCCACTTT.

The rearrangement uses TRBV13 and TRBJ1-2; D gene uncertain. With 6 bases removed from V and 0 bases from J, the gap between germline ends came to 14 bases. Germline values: CDR1 PRHDT, CDR2 FYEKMQ (reference sequence). This CDR3 has 15 residues. The CDR3 sequence is CASSPHGSTNYGYTF. Here the CDR3 DNA reads TGTGCCAGCAGTCCCCATGGGTCCACTAACTATGGCTACACCTTC.

This clonotype was found once. The gene calls are TRBV6-5 and TRBJ2-3; TRBD2 is a possible D gene (6 bases). V shed 6 bases and J shed 0 bases, with 10 bases lying between them. CDR1 is MNHEY, CDR2 SVGAGI, per germline. This CDR3 is built from 14 residues. The CDR3 protein is CASSWAGSTDTQYF. The CDR3 bases are TGTGCCAGCAGCTGGGCGGGAAGCACAGATACGCAGTATTTT.

The CDR3 loop reads CASSLTLNYGYTF. CDR3 coding DNA: TGTGCCAGCAGCTTAACTCTAAACTATGGCTACACCTTC. V usage is TRBV7-3 and J usage is TRBJ1-2; D remains ambiguous. The CDR3 contains 13 residues. Germline lookup yields CDR1 SGHTA and CDR2 FQGTGA. V was clipped by 0 bases and J by 2 bases, with 4 bases between them.

Of note for this clonotype: This may be a read error: a much more frequent sequence differs by one nucleotide. The chain combines TRBV11-1 with TRBJ2-7; no clear D gene. CDR1 is SGHAT and CDR2 is FQDESV in the germline V gene (reference sequence). The CDR3 sequence is 13 residues long. The CDR3 loop is CASSLDGPYEQCF. DNA for the CDR3: TGTGCCAGCAGCTTAGACGGACCCTACGAGCAGTGCTTC.

The chain uses TRBV11-2 and TRBJ2-1, with 13 bases matching TRBD2. Trimming removed 3 bases from V and 7 bases from J; junction bases left unmatched: 3. Per the germline V gene, CDR1 is SGHAT and CDR2 is FQNNGV. This CDR3 contains 15 residues. The CDR3 DNA reads as TGTGCCAGCAGCTTGACTAGCGGGGGGCCGAATGAGCAGTTCTTC. This sequence encodes CASSLTSGGPNEQFF.

By share, this clonotype counts as medium-sized. The chain recombines TRBV20-1 with TRBJ2-1, with D possibly TRBD2 on 6 matching bases. V was trimmed by 6 bases and J by 0 bases, leaving 9 bases between them. Germline-derived CDR1 and CDR2 are DFQATT and SNEGSKA (reference sequence). The CDR3 totals 13 residues. In DNA, the CDR3 is TGCAGTGCAAAGCGGGTCTCCTACAATGAGCAGTTCTTC. Amino acid sequence: CSAKRVSYNEQFF.

This clonotype came up many times. This chain links TRBV20-1 with TRBJ2-3; 9 bases match TRBD1. The CDR3 runs to 13 residues. The germline gives CDR1 DFQATT, CDR2 SNEGSKA (reference sequence). V shed 5 bases, J shed 3 bases, and the junction held 3 bases outside the gene matches. The DNA for the CDR3 is TGCAGTGCTGAGACAGGGGGTACAGATACGCAGTATTTT. Translating gives CSAETGGTDTQYF.

This clonotype was counted ten times or more. The chain joins TRBV15 to TRBJ1-2; no firm D call. CDR1 is LNHNV and CDR2 is YYDKDF in the germline V gene (reference sequence). V dropped 3 bases and J dropped 3 bases, with 11 bases sitting between them. The CDR3 has 14 amino acids. The CDR3 spells CATSRLAGDYGYTF. The CDR3 DNA is TGTGCCACCAGCAGGTTGGCTGGCGACTATGGCTACACCTTC.

J is TRBJ1-1 and V is TRBV7-9; TRBD1 might be the D (5 bases). The length of the CDR3 is 13 residues. CDR1 and CDR2 from the germline V gene are SEHNR and FQNEAQ (reference sequence). Deletions cut 5 bases from V and 3 bases from J, with 10 bases between. The CDR3 DNA reads as TGTGCCAGCAGCGGGGGGAGGGACACTGAAGCTTTCTTT. Translated: CASSGGRDTEAFF.

This clonotype has a handful of counts. The V call is TRBV7-8, the J call TRBJ1-4; D is undetermined. The CDR3 runs 13 residues. The germline V gene has CDR1 SGHVS and CDR2 FQNEAQ. Trimming left V 10 bases short and J 7 bases short, with 16 bases between. CDR3 amino acids: CATTPDIFEKLFF. In nucleotides, the CDR3 is TGTGCCACCACCCCCGACATATTTGAAAAACTGTTTTTT.

V is TRBV7-2 and J is TRBJ1-5; tentatively, D is TRBD1 (5 bases). CDR1 is SGHTA, CDR2 FQGNSA, per germline. This CDR3 spans 16 amino acids. V was cut by 0 bases and J by 1 base, with 10 bases left in between. CDR3 DNA sequence: TGTGCCAGCAGCTTAGCCGGGGGAGGAAGCAATCAGCCCCAGCATTTT. This gives the protein CASSLAGGGSNQPQHF.

A remark on this clonotype: At one of its ends the junction is not consistent with the germline gene, which may arise from a read error. The CDR3 DNA reads TGTGCCAACAGTCTCTCGACTAGCGGGAGGGGTTACAACGAACAGTTCTTC. Its protein is CANSLSTSGRGYNEQFF. The genes are TRBV6-5 and TRBJ2-1, with TRBD2 identical over 14 bases. Germline V gene lookup returns CDR1 MNHEY and CDR2 SVGAGI. There are 17 residues in the CDR3.